This T cell receptor (beta chain) was recovered during a study of early T cells in non-severe SARS-CoV-2 infection (dated by TCRdb to about 2021). For context, the study as a whole: TCR sequencing used bulk RNA from unsorted whole blood, so alpha and beta chains could not be paired.

General conclusions and limits of the study: VDJdb matching was skewed toward anti-spike CD8 responses and likely underestimated virus-specific expansions, missing private and CD4 specificities.

The sample holds a few counts of this clonotype. Its antigen remains unidentified. The input lacks base qualities; no much larger clone sits a single base away. The study was a case-control design nested within a healthcare worker cohort in London, UK, with weekly nasopharyngeal swab PCR tests and blood sampling. Healthcare workers were recruited between 23 and 31 March 2020, during the week of the UK lockdown, and were followed weekly for up to about 15 weeks. V lost 11 bases and J lost 1 base, and the count of bases not matched to a germline gene is 18. CDR1 and CDR2 (ENHRY, SYGVKD) derive from the germline V gene. Including the terminal cysteine and phenylalanine, the CDR3 comprises 17 residues. Just the 51-base CDR3 DNA is kept, in frame starting at base 1. The library was generated by 5' RACE. TCRdb lists the instrument as NextSeq 500. To correct for sequencing error and PCR bias, the TCR library protocol tagged individual cDNA molecules with unique molecular identifiers. TCR alpha and beta chains were both sequenced, and the abundances of alpha and beta sequences in each sample were closely correlated with each other. The source study handled its data this way. V gene, J gene and CDR3 annotation of TCR sequences was performed with Decombinator V4. TCRs were defined as expanded if a significant change between any two time points was detected under a Poisson model with p below 0.0001. TCR abundances were normalised to the total number of TCRs sequenced per sample and expressed as counts per million. MAIT TCRs were defined by TRAV1-2 paired with TRAJ12, TRAJ20 or TRAJ33, and iNKT TCRs by TRAV10 paired with TRAJ18. VDJdb, accessed on 1 November 2021, was searched for TCRs annotated for CMV, EBV and SARS-CoV-2, and TCRs annotated for more than one antigen were excluded. TCRdb redid the processing of the public reads, applying fastp at Q25 and MiXCR, and retained in-frame beta chains. Merged by CDR3 protein, the rows form single entries marked with the most common genes and DNA. TCRdb's processing, not the study's, gives the V and J calls here. Recorded for this sample are approximately 97,000 distinct CDR3 sequences; around 10% of them occurred a single time. The ten biggest clones cover less than 5.5% of the sample.

The origin of this receptor is an adult who was a healthcare worker with PCR-confirmed SARS-CoV-2 infection or an uninfected control (not recorded which). The material was whole blood, obtained at baseline. The rearrangement combines TRBV10-3 with TRBJ2-7, and TRBD2 aligns with 9 junction nucleotides. The DNA is TGTGCCTCCGGCCGGGTATCGACTAGCGGCACATCCTACGAGCAGTACTTC. The resulting protein is CASGRVSTSGTSYEQYF.